This TCR beta chain was profiled in a study of cytomegalovirus exposure and HLA in healthy donors. Study summary: Around 80 million unique TCRs from HLA-typed donors were held in an early data release.

Points on this clone: Its antigen is still unknown.

Germline loops: CDR1 MDHEN, CDR2 SYDVKM. V dropped 10 bases and J dropped 10 bases, with 11 bases sitting between them. This CDR3 is built from 11 residues. It was with 60 Vbeta and 13 Jbeta primers that the PCR ran. Study processing details: Later, an analysis found 75 million to 90 million unique TCR beta chains, and 8.5 million to 12 million of these were shared. This table comes from immunoSEQ multiplex PCR, and its TCRdb copy is limited to in-frame clones, with some not included. From that table come the V and J calls and clone size; the DNA was used to work out D and trimming. Here the sample spans about 150,000 clones, about a tenth being singletons. Findings and caveats of the study: High specificity and sensitivity for cytomegalovirus status were reported for the classifier.

The receptor's source is a male donor in good health and CMV-seronegative. The chain combines TRBV28 with TRBJ1-6; D gene uncertain. The sequenced sample consisted of PBMCs. The CDR3 DNA reads as TGTGCCATTGGAGGTGAATCACCCCTCCACTTT. Amino acid sequence: CAIGGESPLHF. Using reference TRBV28 and TRBJ1-6 for the parts outside the CDR3, the full variable domain is DVKVTQSSRYLVKRTGEKVFLECVQDMDHENMFWYRQDPGLGLRLIYFSYDVKMKEKGDIPEGYSVSREKKERFSLILESASTNQTSMYLCAIGGESPLHFGNGTRLTVT.